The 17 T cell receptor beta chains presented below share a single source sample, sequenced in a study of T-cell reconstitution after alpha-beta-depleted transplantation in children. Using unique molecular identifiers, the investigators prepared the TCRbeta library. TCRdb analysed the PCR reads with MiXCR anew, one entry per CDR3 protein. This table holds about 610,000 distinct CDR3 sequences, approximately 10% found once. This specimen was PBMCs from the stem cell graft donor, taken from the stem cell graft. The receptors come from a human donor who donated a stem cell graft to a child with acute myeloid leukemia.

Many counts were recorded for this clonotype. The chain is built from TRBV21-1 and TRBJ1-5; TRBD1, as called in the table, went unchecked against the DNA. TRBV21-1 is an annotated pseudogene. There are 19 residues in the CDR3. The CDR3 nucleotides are TGTGCCAGCAGCCTCCACCTGTGGGGGGGCCGAAATGTCAATCAGCCCCAGCATTTT. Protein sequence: CASSLHLWGGRNVNQPQHF.

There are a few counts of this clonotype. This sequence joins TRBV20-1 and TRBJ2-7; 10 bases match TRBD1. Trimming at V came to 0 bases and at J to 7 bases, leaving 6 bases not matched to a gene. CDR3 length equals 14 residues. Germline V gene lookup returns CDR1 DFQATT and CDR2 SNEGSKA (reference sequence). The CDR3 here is CSAREEGTGVEQYF. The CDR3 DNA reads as TGCAGTGCTAGAGAAGAGGGGACAGGGGTGGAGCAGTACTTC.

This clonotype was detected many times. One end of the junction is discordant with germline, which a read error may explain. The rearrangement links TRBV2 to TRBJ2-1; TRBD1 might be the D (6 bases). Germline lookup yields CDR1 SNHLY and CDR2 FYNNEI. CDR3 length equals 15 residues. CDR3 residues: CAGRQERRASNEQFF. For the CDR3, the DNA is TGTGCCGGCAGACAGGAGCGGCGAGCATCCAATGAGCAGTTCTTC.

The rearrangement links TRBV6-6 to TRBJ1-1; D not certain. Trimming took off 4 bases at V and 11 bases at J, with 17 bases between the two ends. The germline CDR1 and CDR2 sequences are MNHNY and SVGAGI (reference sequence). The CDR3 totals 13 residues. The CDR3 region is CASSSRNDYGAFF. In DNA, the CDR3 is TGTGCCAGCAGTTCCCGTAATGATTACGGGGCTTTCTTT.

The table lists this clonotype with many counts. CDR3 nucleotide sequence: TGTGCCTGGAGGACCGTTGGAACATACGAGCAGTACTTC. The encoded protein is CAWRTVGTYEQYF. The rearrangement joins TRBV30 to TRBJ2-7; no reliable D call. The ends were cut back, 3 bases at V and 4 bases at J, with 13 bases in the middle. The CDR3 extends over 13 amino acids. Germline assignment: CDR1 GTSNPN and CDR2 SVGIG (reference sequence).

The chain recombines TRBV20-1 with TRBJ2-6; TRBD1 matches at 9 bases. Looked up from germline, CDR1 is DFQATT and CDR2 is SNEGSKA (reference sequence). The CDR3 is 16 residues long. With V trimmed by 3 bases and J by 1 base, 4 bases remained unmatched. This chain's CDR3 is CSARETGGSGANVLTF. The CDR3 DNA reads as TGCAGTGCTAGGGAGACAGGGGGTTCTGGGGCCAACGTCCTGACTTTC.

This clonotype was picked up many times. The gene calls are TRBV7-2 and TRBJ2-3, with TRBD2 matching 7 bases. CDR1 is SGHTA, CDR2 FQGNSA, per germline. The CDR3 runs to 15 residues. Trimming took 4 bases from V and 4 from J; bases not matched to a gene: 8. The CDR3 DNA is TGTGCCAGCAGCTGGGGGAGGGCTAAGGCAGATACGCAGTATTTT. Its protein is CASSWGRAKADTQYF.

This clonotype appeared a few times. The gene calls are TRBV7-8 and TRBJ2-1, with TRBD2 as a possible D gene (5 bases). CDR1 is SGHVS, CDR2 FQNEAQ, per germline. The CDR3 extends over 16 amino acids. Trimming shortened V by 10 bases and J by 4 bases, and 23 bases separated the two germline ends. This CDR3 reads CAIATGRVDNYNEQFF. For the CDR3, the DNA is TGTGCCATCGCGACCGGGCGGGTTGACAATTACAATGAGCAGTTCTTC. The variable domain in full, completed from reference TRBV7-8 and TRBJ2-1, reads GAGVSQSPRYKVAKRGQDVALRCDPISGHVSLFWYQQALGQGPEFLTYFQNEAQLDKSGLPSDRFFAERPEGSVSTLKIQRTQQEDSAVYLCAIATGRVDNYNEQFFGPGTRLTVL.

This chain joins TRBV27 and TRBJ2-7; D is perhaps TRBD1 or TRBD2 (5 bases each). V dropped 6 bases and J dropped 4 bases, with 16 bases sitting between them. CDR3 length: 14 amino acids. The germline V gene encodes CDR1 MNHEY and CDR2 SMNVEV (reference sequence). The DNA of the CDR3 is TGTGCCAGCAGGGGAGCTGGACACCCTTACGAGCAGTACTTC. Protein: CASRGAGHPYEQYF.

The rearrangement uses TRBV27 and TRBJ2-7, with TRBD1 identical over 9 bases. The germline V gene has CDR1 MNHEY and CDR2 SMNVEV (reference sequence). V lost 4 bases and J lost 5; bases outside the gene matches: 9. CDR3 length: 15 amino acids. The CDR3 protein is CASSSPGTGINEQYF. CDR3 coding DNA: TGTGCCAGCAGTTCCCCCGGGACAGGGATTAACGAGCAGTACTTC.

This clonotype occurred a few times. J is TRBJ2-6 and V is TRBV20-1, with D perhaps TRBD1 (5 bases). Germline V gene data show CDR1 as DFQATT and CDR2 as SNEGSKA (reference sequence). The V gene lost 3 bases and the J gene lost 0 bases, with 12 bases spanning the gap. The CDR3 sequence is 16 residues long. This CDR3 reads CSARRQGISGANVLTF. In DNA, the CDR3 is TGCAGTGCTAGGCGGCAGGGCATCTCTGGGGCCAACGTCCTGACTTTC.

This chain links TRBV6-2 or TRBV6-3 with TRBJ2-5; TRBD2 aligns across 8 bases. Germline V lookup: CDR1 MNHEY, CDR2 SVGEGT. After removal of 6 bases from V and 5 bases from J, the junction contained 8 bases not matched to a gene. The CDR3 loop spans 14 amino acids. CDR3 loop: CASRRDGRAETQYF. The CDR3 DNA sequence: TGTGCCAGCAGAAGAGACGGGAGGGCTGAGACCCAGTACTTC.

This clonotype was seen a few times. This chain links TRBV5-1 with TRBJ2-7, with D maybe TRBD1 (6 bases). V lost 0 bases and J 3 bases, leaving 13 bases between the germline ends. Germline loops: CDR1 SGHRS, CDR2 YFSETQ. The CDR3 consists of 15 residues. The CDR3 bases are TGCGCCAGCAGCTTGGGGGGCCAGGGGATCTACGAGCAGTACTTC. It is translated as CASSLGGQGIYEQYF.

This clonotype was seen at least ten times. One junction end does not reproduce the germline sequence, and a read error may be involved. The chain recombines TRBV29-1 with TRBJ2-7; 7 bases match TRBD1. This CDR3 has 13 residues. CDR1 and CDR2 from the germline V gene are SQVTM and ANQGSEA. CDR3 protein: CSVEVWDSYKQYF. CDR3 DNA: TGCAGCGTTGAAGTTTGGGACAGCTACAAGCAGTACTTC.

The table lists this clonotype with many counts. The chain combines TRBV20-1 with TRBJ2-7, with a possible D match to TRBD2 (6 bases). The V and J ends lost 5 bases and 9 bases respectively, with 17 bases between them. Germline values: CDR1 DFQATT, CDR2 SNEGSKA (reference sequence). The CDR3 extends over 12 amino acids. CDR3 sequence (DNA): TGCAGTGCTCCCCGATCGAACGGGGGGCAGTACTTC. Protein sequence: CSAPRSNGGQYF.

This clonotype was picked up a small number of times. This CDR3 reads CASSALTEGYTGELFF. CDR3 coding DNA: TGTGCCAGCAGCGCTTTGACAGAGGGGTACACCGGGGAGCTGTTTTTT. The J gene is TRBJ2-2, the V gene TRBV7-2; D may correspond to TRBD1 or TRBD2 (5 bases each). Germline V gives CDR1 SGHTA, CDR2 FQGNSA. V was cut by 5 bases and J by 3 bases, with 16 bases left in between. The CDR3 spans 16 residues.

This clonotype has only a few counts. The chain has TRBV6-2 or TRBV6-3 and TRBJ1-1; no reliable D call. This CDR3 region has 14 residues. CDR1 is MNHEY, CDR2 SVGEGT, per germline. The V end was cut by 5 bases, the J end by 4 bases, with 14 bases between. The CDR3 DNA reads TGTGCCAGCAGTCTCGGGATTTTGGGCACTGAAGCTTTCTTT. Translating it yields CASSLGILGTEAFF.